This is a list of T cell receptor beta chains from one sample in a study of blood T cell repertoires in COVID-19. The protocol was immunoSEQ multiplex PCR, while the TCRdb copy is restricted to in-frame clones and leaves out a portion. The repertoire includes fewer than 180,000 clones, 70% to 90% of them detected once, and under 3.5% sits in the top ten. Sequencing was carried out using peripheral blood. The source is a man aged 70-80 years with acute or convalescent COVID-19. Both conserved end residues are part of each CDR3. Fields, in order: D gene, J gene, V gene, clone size, CDR3 DNA, CDR3 protein. A D gene is named only where the DNA matches it firmly. Clone size is shown for a subset of rows, as once, few, many or a class of expanded clone.

d_gene: TRBD1
j_gene: TRBJ2-2
v_gene: TRBV19
abundance: NA
CDR3nt: TGTGCCAGTAGTATCACAGGGGGTTCCGGGGAGCTGTTTTTT
CDR3aa: CASSITGGSGELFF

d_gene: NA
j_gene: TRBJ1-1
v_gene: TRBV28
abundance: NA
CDR3nt: TGTGCCAGCAGCCCTCCTGGTCGGGAGGGGAACACTGAAGCTTTCTTT
CDR3aa: CASSPPGREGNTEAFF

d_gene: TRBD1
j_gene: TRBJ1-5
v_gene: TRBV19
abundance: NA
CDR3nt: TGTGCCAGTAGTCTACAGGGGATCCAGCCCCAGCATTTT
CDR3aa: CASSLQGIQPQHF

d_gene: NA
j_gene: TRBJ2-7
v_gene: TRBV5-1
abundance: NA
CDR3nt: TGCGCCAGCAGCTTGGCCCGAGGGCTTGTGTACGAGCAGTACTTC
CDR3aa: CASSLARGLVYEQYF

d_gene: TRBD1
j_gene: TRBJ1-1
v_gene: TRBV27
abundance: once
CDR3nt: TGTGCCAGCAGTTTCGGGACAGTCATGAACACTGAAGCTTTCTTT
CDR3aa: CASSFGTVMNTEAFF

d_gene: TRBD1
j_gene: TRBJ2-7
v_gene: TRBV7-2
abundance: NA
CDR3nt: TGTGCCAGCAGCGGCGCCGGGACAGGGTCCTACGAGCAGTACTTC
CDR3aa: CASSGAGTGSYEQYF

d_gene: TRBD1
j_gene: TRBJ1-1
v_gene: TRBV5-1
abundance: NA
CDR3nt: TGCGCCAGCAGCCTGCTAGGACAGGCGGTGAACACTGAAGCTTTCTTT
CDR3aa: CASSLLGQAVNTEAFF

d_gene: NA
j_gene: TRBJ2-7
v_gene: TRBV2
abundance: NA
CDR3nt: TGTGCCAGCAGTGAAGCAGGGGGAGACGGGGCCGAGCAGTACTTC
CDR3aa: CASSEAGGDGAEQYF

d_gene: NA
j_gene: TRBJ2-1
v_gene: TRBV27
abundance: NA
CDR3nt: TGTGCCAGCAGTCTGGACCCGGGACTTTCCTACAATGAGCAGTTCTTC
CDR3aa: CASSLDPGLSYNEQFF

d_gene: TRBD2
j_gene: TRBJ2-1
v_gene: TRBV5-1
abundance: NA
CDR3nt: TGCGCCAGCAGCTTAACTGCGGGAGGCTCCAATGAGCAGTTCTTC
CDR3aa: CASSLTAGGSNEQFF

d_gene: TRBD2
j_gene: TRBJ2-2
v_gene: TRBV4-3
abundance: NA
CDR3nt: TGCGCCAGCAGCCGCAGACCCGGGACTAGCGGTCTCGGAACCGGGGAGCTGTTTTTT
CDR3aa: CASSRRPGTSGLGTGELFF

d_gene: TRBD1
j_gene: TRBJ1-1
v_gene: TRBV27
abundance: once
CDR3nt: TGTGCCAGCAGTGCCTCGACAGGGGCGGCCACTGAAGCTTTCTTT
CDR3aa: CASSASTGAATEAFF

d_gene: TRBD1
j_gene: TRBJ1-6
v_gene: TRBV6-5
abundance: NA
CDR3nt: TGTGCCAGCAAGGGGGAGACAGGGGCTTCACCCCTCCACTTT
CDR3aa: CASKGETGASPLHF

d_gene: TRBD2
j_gene: TRBJ2-7
v_gene: TRBV19
abundance: NA
CDR3nt: TGTGCCAGTAGGCGGACTAGCGGGAGCGACGAGCAGTACTTC
CDR3aa: CASRRTSGSDEQYF

d_gene: NA
j_gene: TRBJ2-7
v_gene: TRBV5-4
abundance: NA
CDR3nt: TGTGCCAGCAGCTCGTCCTCTCCTCCCTACGAGCAGTACTTC
CDR3aa: CASSSSSPPYEQYF

d_gene: TRBD2
j_gene: TRBJ2-2
v_gene: TRBV5-6
abundance: once
CDR3nt: TGTGCCAGCAGCTGGTTGCTAGCGGGAGGTTTGAACACCGGGGAGCTGTTTTTT
CDR3aa: CASSWLLAGGLNTGELFF

d_gene: NA
j_gene: TRBJ2-1
v_gene: TRBV9
abundance: NA
CDR3nt: TGTGCCAGCAGCGTAGCAGGGGCATCCTACAATGAGCAGTTCTTC
CDR3aa: CASSVAGASYNEQFF

d_gene: TRBD1
j_gene: TRBJ1-5
v_gene: TRBV5-1
abundance: few
CDR3nt: TGCGCCAGCAGCTTGGCCGAGACAGGGGATAATCAGCCCCAGCATTTT
CDR3aa: CASSLAETGDNQPQHF

d_gene: NA
j_gene: TRBJ1-1
v_gene: TRBV6-2/TRBV6-3
abundance: NA
CDR3nt: TGTGCCAGCAGTTACCAAAGACAAAAGAACACTGAAGCTTTCTTT
CDR3aa: CASSYQRQKNTEAFF

d_gene: TRBD1
j_gene: TRBJ2-7
v_gene: TRBV29-1
abundance: NA
CDR3nt: TGCAGCGGTAGGGACAGCGCCTCCTACGAGCAGTACTTC
CDR3aa: CSGRDSASYEQYF

d_gene: NA
j_gene: TRBJ2-2
v_gene: TRBV3-1/TRBV3-2
abundance: NA
CDR3nt: TGTGCCAGCAGCCAAGATCTTGTCTGTCCGTCCGGGGAGCTGTTTTTT
CDR3aa: CASSQDLVCPSGELFF

d_gene: NA
j_gene: TRBJ2-7
v_gene: TRBV27
abundance: NA
CDR3nt: TGTGCCAGCAAATGGGGAACTAGCCTGACCTACGAGCAGTACTTC
CDR3aa: CASKWGTSLTYEQYF

d_gene: NA
j_gene: TRBJ1-4
v_gene: TRBV5-1
abundance: NA
CDR3nt: TGCGCCAGCAGCTTGGACCAGGGCCCCACTGGTGAAAAACTGTTTTTT
CDR3aa: CASSLDQGPTGEKLFF

d_gene: TRBD1
j_gene: TRBJ1-1
v_gene: TRBV10-3
abundance: NA
CDR3nt: TGTGCCATCAGTGAAGGGGGCCGAATCACTGAAGCTTTCTTT
CDR3aa: CAISEGGRITEAFF

d_gene: NA
j_gene: TRBJ2-3
v_gene: TRBV3-1/TRBV3-2
abundance: NA
CDR3nt: TGTGCCAGCAGCCACCTTCACGGGAGTGTAGATACGCAGTATTTT
CDR3aa: CASSHLHGSVDTQYF

d_gene: NA
j_gene: TRBJ2-7
v_gene: TRBV6-5
abundance: NA
CDR3nt: TGTGCCAGCATGCACAGTTACTACGAGCAGTACTTC
CDR3aa: CASMHSYYEQYF

d_gene: NA
j_gene: TRBJ2-3
v_gene: TRBV10-3
abundance: NA
CDR3nt: TGTGCCATCAGTGAACAGGCCTGGGATACGCAGTATTTT
CDR3aa: CAISEQAWDTQYF

d_gene: TRBD1
j_gene: TRBJ2-1
v_gene: TRBV5-1
abundance: NA
CDR3nt: TGCGCCAGCAGCACGAGGGGACAGCAGGCCCCCTCCTACAATGAGCAGTTCTTC
CDR3aa: CASSTRGQQAPSYNEQFF

d_gene: TRBD2
j_gene: TRBJ2-1
v_gene: TRBV28
abundance: NA
CDR3nt: TGTGCCAGCAGTAAAAGCGGGAGCTCCTACAATGAGCAGTTCTTC
CDR3aa: CASSKSGSSYNEQFF